Listed below are T cell receptor beta chains from one sample, sequenced in a study of blood T cell repertoires in COVID-19. Using immunoSEQ multiplex PCR, the repertoire was profiled, and TCRdb retains in-frame clones only, with some absent. The data contain under 100,000 clones, around 82% of them singletons. The sample comprised peripheral blood. Receptor source: a woman aged 60 to 75 with acute or convalescent COVID-19. Each CDR3 is given with its conserved first and last residue. A row's size may be missing; if present it is once, few, many or a size class.

>few|TRBV2|TRBJ2-3
CASNPGLTDTQYF
>NA|TRBV6-1|TRBJ2-4
CASSEDLAKNIQYF
>NA|TRBV5-1|TRBJ2-7
CASSPWTGGVYEQYF
>once|TRBV7-9|TRBJ2-1
CASTPGGSYNEQFF
>NA|TRBV12-3/TRBV12-4|TRBJ2-7
CASINSGGALPYF
>NA|TRBV18|TRBJ1-3
CASSASGTGGNTIYF
>NA|TRBV5-4|TRBJ2-7
CASSSGRSDYSYEQYF
>NA|TRBV11-3|TRBJ2-7
CASSLSDINEQYF
>once|TRBV27|TRBJ1-5
CASNKQGAGQPQHF
>NA|TRBV29-1|TRBJ2-5
CSPTGVGETQYF
>NA|TRBV2|TRBJ2-5
CASTDTSGGAHETQYF
>NA|TRBV6-5|TRBJ1-5
CASTGGNQPQHF
>NA|TRBV9|TRBJ2-7
CASSVGTFAYEQYF
>NA|TRBV7-6|TRBJ2-1
CASSPTGTMGEQFF
>NA|TRBV5-1|TRBJ1-3
CASSPDGPSSGNTIYF
>NA|TRBV7-6|TRBJ1-1
CASSSRGALMNTEAFF
>once|TRBV11-2|TRBJ2-5
CASSPVRGSQETQYF
>once|TRBV11-2|TRBJ1-5
CASSPGQGNQPQHF
>NA|TRBV6-5|TRBJ1-2
CASSYRRGLGYGYTF
>NA|TRBV30|TRBJ2-3
CAWSVAGVDTQYF
>NA|TRBV7-3|TRBJ2-7
CASSLGGKNEQYF
>few|TRBV9|TRBJ1-3
CASSVVSRLSSGNTIYF
>NA|TRBV11-1|TRBJ1-6
CASSWTGRDSPLHF
>NA|TRBV5-1|TRBJ2-2
CASSWMGQVDTGELFF
>few|TRBV4-3|TRBJ1-6
CASSQDPKRGVNSPLHF
>NA|TRBV6-2/TRBV6-3|TRBJ1-2
CASSYAGGDTF
>NA|TRBV9|TRBJ2-6
CASSADRGITGANVLTF
>NA|TRBV24-1|TRBJ2-1
CATSDLKSEQFF
>NA|TRBV4-2|TRBJ2-3
CASTKGGGGDASQYF
>once|TRBV7-8|TRBJ1-5
CASSPGQGAWASQPQHF
>NA|TRBV21-1|TRBJ1-1
CASKGGAGTEAFF
>NA|TRBV19|TRBJ2-7
CASSSVAGAPYEQYF
>few|TRBV19|TRBJ1-2
CASSTDRGYGYTF
>NA|TRBV7-6|TRBJ1-3
CASSSPGQAGNTIYF
>NA|TRBV29-1|TRBJ2-3
CSVDGGSTQYF
>few|TRBV3-1/TRBV3-2|TRBJ1-1
CASSQEGGVTEAFF
>NA|TRBV11-2|TRBJ2-7
CASSRSGSYEQYF
>NA|TRBV19|TRBJ2-2
CASSIGSGTGELFF
>few|TRBV5-1|TRBJ2-5
CASSKAGVGETQYF
>NA|TRBV3-1/TRBV3-2|TRBJ2-2
CASSQAQGETGELFF
>NA|TRBV2|TRBJ1-1
CASSDRGAEAFF
>NA|TRBV30|TRBJ1-3
CGEWGNTIYF
>NA|TRBV9|TRBJ1-2
CASSVQGQGGRDGYTF
>once|TRBV6-5|TRBJ1-2
CASRRLTRGYTF
>NA|TRBV11-3|TRBJ2-1
CASSSRGLAVANEQFF
>NA|TRBV6-2/TRBV6-3|TRBJ1-6
CASSYSGDSPYSPLHF